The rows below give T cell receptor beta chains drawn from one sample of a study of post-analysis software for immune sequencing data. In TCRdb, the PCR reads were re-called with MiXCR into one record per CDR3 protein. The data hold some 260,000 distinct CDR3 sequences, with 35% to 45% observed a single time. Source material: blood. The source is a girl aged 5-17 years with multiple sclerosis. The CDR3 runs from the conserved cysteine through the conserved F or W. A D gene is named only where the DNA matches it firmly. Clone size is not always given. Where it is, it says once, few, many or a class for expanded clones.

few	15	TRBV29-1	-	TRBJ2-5	TGCAGCGTTGCGTCGGCCACGATGGTATACAATGAGCAGTACTTC	CSVASATMVYNEQYF
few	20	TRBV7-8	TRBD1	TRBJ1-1	TGTGCCAGCAGCTCGGGACAGGGGCCGCAAGGACCATTCATGAACACTGAAGCTTTCTTT	CASSSGQGPQGPFMNTEAFF
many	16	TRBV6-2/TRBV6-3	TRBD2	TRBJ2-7	TGTGCCAGCAGTTACGTACGACTAGCGGGAGGGTACGAGCAGTACTTC	CASSYVRLAGGYEQYF
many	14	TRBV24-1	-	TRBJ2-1	TGTGCCACCAGTGATTTCTCGGATGGCAATGAGCAGTTCTTC	CATSDFSDGNEQFF
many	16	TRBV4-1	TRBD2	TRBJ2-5	TGCGCCAGCAGCCTGGGCGGGGGGCAAGGCGGGGAGACCCAGTACTTC	CASSLGGGQGGETQYF
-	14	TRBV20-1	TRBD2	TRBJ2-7	TGCAGTGCAACCCCGGGACTAGCGGACTACGAGCAGTACTTC	CSATPGLADYEQYF
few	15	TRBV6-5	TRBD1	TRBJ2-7	TGTGCCAGCAGTCCAACCGGGACAGGGGACTACGAGCAGTACTTC	CASSPTGTGDYEQYF
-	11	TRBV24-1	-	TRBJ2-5	TGTGCCACCAGTGTTCAAGAGACCCAGTACTTC	CATSVQETQYF
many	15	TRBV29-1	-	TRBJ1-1	TGCAGCGTTGAAGATCCGGGGCAGCTAAACACTGAAGCTTTCTTT	CSVEDPGQLNTEAFF
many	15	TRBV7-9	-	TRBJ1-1	TGTGCCAGCAGCTTCCCCGGGACGGCCAACACTGAAGCTTTCTTT	CASSFPGTANTEAFF
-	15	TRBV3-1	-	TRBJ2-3	TGTGCCAGCAGCCAAGGCGGGTATCGGACAGATACGCAGTATTTT	CASSQGGYRTDTQYF
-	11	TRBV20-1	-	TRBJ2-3	TGCAGTGCACCAAAGGCGGATACGCAGTATTTT	CSAPKADTQYF
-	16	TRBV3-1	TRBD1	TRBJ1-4	TGTGCCAGCAGCCAATCAACAGGGGGCGGAAGGGAAAAACTGTTTTTT	CASSQSTGGGREKLFF
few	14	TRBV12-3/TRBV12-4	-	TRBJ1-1	TGTGCCAGCAGTTTTGGGGCAGCGGGCGCTGAAGCTTTCTTT	CASSFGAAGAEAFF
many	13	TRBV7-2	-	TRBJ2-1	TGTGCCAGCAGCGTAAACCTCCGCAATGAGCAGTTCTTC	CASSVNLRNEQFF
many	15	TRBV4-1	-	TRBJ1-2	TGCGCCAGCAGCCAAGTCGCCCTCGGGAACTATGGCTACACCTTC	CASSQVALGNYGYTF
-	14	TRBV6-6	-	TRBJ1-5	TGTGCCGGAGCCCGGGACGGGTTCAATCAGCCCCAGCATTTT	CAGARDGFNQPQHF
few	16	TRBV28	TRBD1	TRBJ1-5	TGTGCCAGCAGCCCGACAGGGGCCCCGGGCAATCAGCCCCAGCATTTT	CASSPTGAPGNQPQHF
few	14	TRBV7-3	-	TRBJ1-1	TGTGCCAGCAGCTTATTCGGGGGGGACACTGAAGCTTTCTTT	CASSLFGGDTEAFF
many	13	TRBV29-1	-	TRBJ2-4	TGCAGCGTTAATCCGGGACCCCCGGACATTCAGTACTTC	CSVNPGPPDIQYF
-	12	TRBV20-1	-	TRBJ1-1	TGCAGTGCCCGGGACGTAAGGACTGAAGCTTTCTTT	CSARDVRTEAFF
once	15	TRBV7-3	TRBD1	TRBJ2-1	TGTGCCAGCAGCTCGGGACAGCCCTCTTACAATGAGCAGTTCTTC	CASSSGQPSYNEQFF
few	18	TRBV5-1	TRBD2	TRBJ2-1	TGCGCCAGCAGCCAACCCGTCGTCCCTAGCGGGAGCTACAATGAGCAGTTCTTC	CASSQPVVPSGSYNEQFF
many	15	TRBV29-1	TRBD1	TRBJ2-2	TGCAGCGTTGCCCCGGGGACAGTGAACACCGGGGAGCTGTTTTTT	CSVAPGTVNTGELFF
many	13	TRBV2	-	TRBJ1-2	TGTGCCAGCAGTGAAGACGGAGGGTATGGCTACACCTTC	CASSEDGGYGYTF
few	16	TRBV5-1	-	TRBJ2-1	TGCGCCAGCAGCCTCCTCCGACGGGGTCCCAACAATGAGCAGTTCTTC	CASSLLRRGPNNEQFF
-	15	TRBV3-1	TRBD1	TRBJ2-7	TGTGCCAGCAGCCTGGGACAGGGACCCCCCTACGAGCAGTACTTC	CASSLGQGPPYEQYF
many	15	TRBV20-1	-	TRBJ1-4	TGCAGTGCTAGGGGGGCTGGTGCAACTAATGAAAAACTGTTTTTT	CSARGAGATNEKLFF
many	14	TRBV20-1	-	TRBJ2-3	TGCAGTGCCCGCGAGGCTTTTCCCACAGATACGCAGTATTTT	CSAREAFPTDTQYF
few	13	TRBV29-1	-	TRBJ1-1	TGCAGCGGCGGGACTGGAATGAACACTGAAGCTTTCTTT	CSGGTGMNTEAFF
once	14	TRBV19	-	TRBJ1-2	TGTGCCAGCAGCCAAGACTCACGGAGGCATGGCTACACCTTC	CASSQDSRRHGYTF
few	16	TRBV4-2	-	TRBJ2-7	TGTGCCAGCAGCCAGGCAGGTGGGGGGAGGTTTTTGGAGCAGTACTTC	CASSQAGGGRFLEQYF
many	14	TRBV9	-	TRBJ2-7	TGTGCCAGCAGTACGGGACCTCACTCTGACGAGCAGTACTTC	CASSTGPHSDEQYF
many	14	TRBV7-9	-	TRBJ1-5	TGCGCCAGCAGCTTGGGAGGGGGGGATCAGCCCCAGCATTTT	CASSLGGGDQPQHF
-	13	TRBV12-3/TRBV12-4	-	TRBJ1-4	TGTGCCAGCAGTTTGGGAAGGCGCGAAAAACTGTTTTTT	CASSLGRREKLFF
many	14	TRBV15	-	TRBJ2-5	TGTGCCACCAGCCCGGACCCGTACCAAGAGACCCAGTACTTC	CATSPDPYQETQYF
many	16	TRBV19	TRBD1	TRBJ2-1	TGTGCCAGTACCGATTTTAGGGGGCCTAATGGGAATGAGCAGTTCTTC	CASTDFRGPNGNEQFF
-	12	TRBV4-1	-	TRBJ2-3	TGCGCCAGCAGCCCCTTGGGAGATACGCAGTATTTT	CASSPLGDTQYF
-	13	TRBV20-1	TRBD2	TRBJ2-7	TGCAGTGCTCACGGACTAGCGGCCTACGAGCAGTACTTC	CSAHGLAAYEQYF
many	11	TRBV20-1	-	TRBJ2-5	TGCAGTGCTAGAGCATCAGGGGCTCAGTACTTC	CSARASGAQYF
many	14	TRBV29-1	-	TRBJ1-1	TGCAGCGTTGGTCCTTTGACCGCGAACACTGAAGCTTTCTTT	CSVGPLTANTEAFF
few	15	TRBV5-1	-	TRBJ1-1	TGCGCCAGCAGCTTGGATGGGCAGGGGAACACTGAAGCTTTCTTT	CASSLDGQGNTEAFF
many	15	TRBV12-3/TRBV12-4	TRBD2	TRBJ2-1	TGTGCCAGCAGTTCCGGACTAGCGTTCGGCAATGAGCAGTTCTTC	CASSSGLAFGNEQFF
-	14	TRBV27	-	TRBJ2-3	TGTGCCAGCAGAAGAGGGGGATTCACAGATACGCAGTATTTT	CASRRGGFTDTQYF
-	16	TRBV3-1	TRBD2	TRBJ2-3	TGTGCCAGCAGCCAAGAAGGACTAGGGGGCACAGATACGCAGTATTTT	CASSQEGLGGTDTQYF
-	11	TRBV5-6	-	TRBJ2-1	TGTGCCAGCAGCTTACAGACTGACCAGTTCTTC	CASSLQTDQFF
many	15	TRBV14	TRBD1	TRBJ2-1	TGTGCCAGCAGCCAAGAACAGGGGGGATACAATGAGCAGTTCTTC	CASSQEQGGYNEQFF
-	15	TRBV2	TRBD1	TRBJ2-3	TGTGCCAGCAGAGACAGGGGCGATAACACAGATACGCAGTATTTT	CASRDRGDNTDTQYF
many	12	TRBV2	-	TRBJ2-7	TGTGCCAGCATGAGGCTAGGCTACGAGCAGTACTTC	CASMRLGYEQYF
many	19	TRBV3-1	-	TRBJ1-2	TGTGCCAGCAGCCAAGATGAACAAGTTACAGGGTCTAATAGCTATGGCTACACCTTC	CASSQDEQVTGSNSYGYTF
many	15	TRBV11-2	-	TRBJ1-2	TGTGCCAGCAGCGAAACACCGGGCCCGAACTATGGCTACACCTTC	CASSETPGPNYGYTF
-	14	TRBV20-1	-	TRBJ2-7	TGCAGTGCTAGGGAGGGGATAGGCTTTGGGGAGCAGTACTTC	CSAREGIGFGEQYF
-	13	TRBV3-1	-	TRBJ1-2	TGTGCCAGCAGCCAAGAGCCAGGCTATGGCTACACCTTC	CASSQEPGYGYTF
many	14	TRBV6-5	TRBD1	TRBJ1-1	TGTGCCAGCAGCTTAGACAGGGCAAACACTGAAGCTTTCTTT	CASSLDRANTEAFF
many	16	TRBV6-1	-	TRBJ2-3	TGTGCCAGCAGTCCCCCGGCGGGGGCCAGCACAGATACGCAGTATTTT	CASSPPAGASTDTQYF
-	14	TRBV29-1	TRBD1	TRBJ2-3	TGCAGCGTTGAGGGGACAGAGTCCACAGATACGCAGTATTTT	CSVEGTESTDTQYF
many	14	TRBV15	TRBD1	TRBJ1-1	TGTGCCACCAGCAGCGAGGACAGGGGTACTGAAGCTTTCTTT	CATSSEDRGTEAFF
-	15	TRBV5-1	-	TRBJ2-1	TGCGCCAGCAGCTGGACAGGGAGGGGAGGCAATGAGCAGTTCTTC	CASSWTGRGGNEQFF
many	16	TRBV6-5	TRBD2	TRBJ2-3	TGTGCCAGCAGCCCTGTTGGGACTAGCGGCGCAGATACGCAGTATTTT	CASSPVGTSGADTQYF
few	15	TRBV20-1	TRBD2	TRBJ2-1	TGCAGTGCTAGAGATCCTGGCGGGGGGTACAATGGGCAGTTCTTC	CSARDPGGGYNGQFF